The source of this T cell receptor beta chain is a study of cytomegalovirus exposure and HLA in healthy donors. General observations from the study: The authors considered a cluster of highly shared sequence variants likely to be a sequencing artifact.

Comment on this clone: Its specificity is unknown.

CDR1 is LNHDA, CDR2 SQIVND, per germline (reference sequence). The CDR3 runs to 12 residues. Between the trimmed V and J ends, which lost 6 bases and 4 bases, there was a span of 7 bases. PCR amplification relied on 60 Vbeta primers (plus 13 Jbeta primers). TCRdb's table, derived via immunoSEQ multiplex PCR, lists solely in-frame clones and lacks some. The profile covers some 160,000 clones, with about four fifths appearing a single time and 4.3% taken by the ten largest. The chain has TRBV19 and TRBJ1-5, with a tentative D call TRBD1 (6 bases). This TCR was sampled from a woman aged 40 to 50 in good health and CMV-seropositive. Sequencing was done on a sample of PBMCs. CDR3 residues: CASRTGNQPQHF. The CDR3 DNA sequence: TGTGCCAGTAGAACAGGGAATCAGCCCCAGCATTTT.